What follows is one T cell receptor beta chain and its context. Its antigen is not identified. These data come from a study of CD8 T cells in ankylosing spondylitis. Findings of the study overall: Typical of ankylosing spondylitis blood, it appeared, was a TCR beta motif of under 10 highly homologous variants.

MiXCR was run by TCRdb on the 5' RACE reads, yielding one entry per CDR3 protein. Here the sample spans a few hundred thousand distinct CDR3 sequences, about 22% being singletons. The CDR3 sequence is 16 residues long. Looked up from germline, CDR1 is ENHRY and CDR2 is SYGVKD. The J segment lost 6 bases and the V segment lost 2 bases, leaving 8 bases of the junction unmatched. This sequence was found in a male donor with ankylosing spondylitis. This chain joins TRBV10-3 and TRBJ2-1, with TRBD2 identical over 9 bases. Sequencing input: blood, either unsorted or a sorted T cell fraction (not recorded which). CDR3 sequence reads: CAISERLAERANEQFF. The DNA for the CDR3 is TGTGCCATCAGTGAGAGACTAGCGGAAAGGGCCAATGAGCAGTTCTTC.